The rows below give T cell receptor beta chains drawn from one sample of a study of T cells after yellow fever vaccination. TCRdb passed the 5' RACE reads through MiXCR, listing each CDR3 protein once. This sample has more than 110,000 distinct CDR3 sequences, with about 7% found just once. The material was CD4+ T cells sorted from PBMCs, obtained 10 days after the yellow fever booster vaccination. The receptors here all came from a young man who received the YFV17D yellow fever vaccine. CDR3s include the opening cysteine and the closing phenylalanine or tryptophan. D genes are given only for firm matches. A clone size is listed for some rows: how often the clone was seen (once, few, many), or a class if it is expanded.

size	D	J	V	CDR3	DNA
many	.	TRBJ2-1	TRBV6-5	CASHSLRNEQFF	TGTGCCAGCCACTCCTTGAGGAATGAGCAGTTCTTC
many	.	TRBJ2-3	TRBV5-1	CASSLGSHGTDTQYF	TGCGCCAGCAGCTTGGGATCCCATGGCACAGATACGCAGTATTTT
many	TRBD2	TRBJ2-3	TRBV7-2	CASSLAPGTSGRDTQYF	TGTGCCAGCAGCTTAGCGCCGGGGACTAGCGGGAGGGATACGCAGTATTTT
many	.	TRBJ2-5	TRBV12-3/TRBV12-4	CASSRRVRRETQYF	TGTGCCAGCAGCCGCCGGGTCCGGAGGGAGACCCAGTACTTC
many	.	TRBJ2-3	TRBV18	CASSPMSTDTQYF	TGTGCCAGCTCACCGATGAGCACAGATACGCAGTATTTT
many	.	TRBJ1-1	TRBV15	CATSSNGAGSTEAFF	TGTGCCACCAGCAGCAACGGGGCTGGCAGCACTGAAGCTTTCTTT
many	TRBD2	TRBJ2-5	TRBV9	CASSVRWTRGETQYF	TGTGCCAGCAGCGTAAGGTGGACTAGGGGAGAGACCCAGTACTTC
many	.	TRBJ2-3	TRBV6-2/TRBV6-3	CASSSEWDTQYF	TGTGCCAGCAGTTCCGAGTGGGATACGCAGTATTTT
many	TRBD2	TRBJ2-5	TRBV7-9	CASRPNLAGLQETQYF	TGTGCCAGCAGGCCCAACCTAGCGGGCCTCCAAGAGACCCAGTACTTC
many	TRBD1	TRBJ2-5	TRBV12-3/TRBV12-4	CASSQGGQGQETQYF	TGTGCCAGCAGTCAAGGCGGACAGGGTCAAGAGACCCAGTACTTC
.	TRBD1	TRBJ2-2	TRBV5-8	CASRSGTGVLTGELFF	TGTGCCAGCAGATCCGGGACAGGGGTGTTGACCGGGGAGCTGTTTTTT
many	.	TRBJ2-1	TRBV7-2	CASSLAEARPHEQFF	TGTGCCAGCAGCTTAGCGGAAGCCCGCCCCCATGAGCAGTTCTTC
many	.	TRBJ1-1	TRBV5-1	CASSLAQRMNTEAFF	TGCGCCAGCAGCTTGGCCCAACGGATGAACACTGAAGCTTTCTTT
few	TRBD1	TRBJ2-7	TRBV20-1	CSAGQGVPYEQYF	TGCAGTGCTGGACAGGGGGTCCCCTACGAGCAGTACTTC
.	.	TRBJ1-2	TRBV3-1	CASSSQGFNYGYTF	TGTGCCAGCAGTTCCCAGGGGTTTAACTATGGCTACACCTTC
many	.	TRBJ2-5	TRBV12-3/TRBV12-4	CASSFGGSSETQYF	TGTGCCAGCAGTTTTGGTGGGAGCTCAGAGACCCAGTACTTC
few	.	TRBJ1-2	TRBV18	CASSRPDAYGYTF	TGTGCCAGCTCACGACCGGACGCCTATGGCTACACCTTC
few	.	TRBJ2-1	TRBV7-8	CASSFPGLNYNEQFF	TGTGCCAGCAGTTTTCCGGGACTGAATTACAATGAGCAGTTCTTC
many	.	TRBJ1-3	TRBV10-3	CAISGVGVLTGNTIYF	TGTGCCATCAGTGGGGTCGGGGTTCTAACTGGAAACACCATATATTTT
many	.	TRBJ1-1	TRBV20-1	CSAPSQGSYGPNTEAFF	TGCAGTGCTCCTTCGCAGGGTTCGTATGGGCCGAACACTGAAGCTTTCTTT
many	TRBD2	TRBJ2-1	TRBV19	CASSISSGVYNEQFF	TGTGCCAGTAGTATCTCTAGCGGGGTCTACAATGAGCAGTTCTTC
.	TRBD2	TRBJ2-1	TRBV19	CASSLLLAGASYNEQFF	TGTGCCAGTTCCCTTCTACTAGCGGGGGCCTCCTACAATGAGCAGTTCTTC